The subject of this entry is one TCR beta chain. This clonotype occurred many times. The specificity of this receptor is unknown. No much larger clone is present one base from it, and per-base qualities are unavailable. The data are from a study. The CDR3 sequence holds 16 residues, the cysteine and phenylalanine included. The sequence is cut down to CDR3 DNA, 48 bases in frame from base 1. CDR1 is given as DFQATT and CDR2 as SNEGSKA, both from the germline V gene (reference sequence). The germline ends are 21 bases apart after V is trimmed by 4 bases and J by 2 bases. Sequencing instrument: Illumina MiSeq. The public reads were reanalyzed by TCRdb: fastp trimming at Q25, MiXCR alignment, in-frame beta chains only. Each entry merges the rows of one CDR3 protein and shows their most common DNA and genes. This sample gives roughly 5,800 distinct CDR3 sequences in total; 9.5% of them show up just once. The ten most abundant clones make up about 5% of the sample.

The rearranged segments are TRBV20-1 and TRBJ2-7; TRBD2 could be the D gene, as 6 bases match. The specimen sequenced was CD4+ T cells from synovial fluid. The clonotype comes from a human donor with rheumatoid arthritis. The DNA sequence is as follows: TGCAGTGCTACTTACGTCAATGCGCGGGAACCCTACGAGCAGTACTTC. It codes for CSATYVNAREPYEQYF.